What follows is one TCR beta chain and its context. The record originates from a study of blood T cell repertoires in COVID-19. Per germline, CDR1 MNHEY and CDR2 SMNVEV (reference sequence). V lost 0 bases to trimming and J lost 2 bases, with 8 bases between them. This CDR3 spans 15 amino acids. As originally analysed: Amplification with reference gene primers provided the estimates of nucleated cell counts. Data came from immunoSEQ multiplex PCR; TCRdb stores just in-frame clones and leaves some out. Clone size and V and J calls were adopted from that table, with D and trimming inferred from the DNA. The table records a few hundred thousand clones, roughly 87% of them present only once. Those who participated ranged in age from roughly 18 to 89 years and resided in approximately 26 US areas.

The sequenced material came from PBMCs or T cells enriched from blood (not recorded which). V is TRBV27 and J is TRBJ1-3, with D maybe TRBD1 (6 bases). The TCR was taken from a woman in her late teens or twenties who had recovered from COVID-19. As DNA, the CDR3 is TGTGCCAGCAGTTTATCAGGGGGAACTGGAAACACCATATATTTT. This codes for CASSLSGGTGNTIYF.